This T cell receptor beta chain was sequenced during a study of CD8+ T cells in alopecia areata. The treatment denotes: oral pan-JAK inhibitor, 5-10 mg twice daily. RNA was extracted and reverse transcribed into cDNA as the sequencing template. Some clones are missing from TCRdb's copy, which holds only in-frame ones; the method was immunoSEQ multiplex PCR. The data show fewer than 350,000 clones, 55% to 75% seen once. Specimen: CD4+ T cells sorted from blood, collected at week 24, from a patient treated with tofacitinib. This sequence originates from a human donor with alopecia areata.

The CDR3 sequence is CASSSMGQGDYGYTF. The CDR3 DNA is TGTGCCAGCAGCTCTATGGGACAGGGTGATTATGGCTACACCTTC. The rearrangement joins TRBV5-6 to TRBJ1-2; 9 bases line up with TRBD1. J gave up 5 bases and V 3 bases, and 8 bases lay outside the gene matches. Per the germline V gene, CDR1 is SGHDT and CDR2 is YYEEEE. This CDR3 has 15 residues.